This T cell receptor (beta chain) was recovered during a study of cytomegalovirus exposure and HLA in healthy donors (dated by TCRdb to 2015 to 2018). In the study overall: In an earlier analysis of roughly 500 of the donors, less than 350 Gb of sequence data and just under 120 million unique TCR beta sequences from about 179 million T cells were reported. An early release covering roughly 640 HLA-typed donors comprised 250 to 350 gigabases of sequencing data and around 85 million unique TCR sequences. The genetic ancestry cluster associated with self-reported Caucasian donors included around 76% of the 398 genotyped donors. The study was designed to test whether signatures of past pathogen exposure could be identified by cataloging public T cell receptors. The T cell repertoires of roughly 660 subjects were profiled by immunosequencing and related to cytomegalovirus serostatus. A separate validation cohort of over a hundred different subjects was used in addition to the approximately 700-subject first cohort. High-throughput TCR immunosequencing, statistical association of individual TCRs with disease status, and machine learning were combined to predict cytomegalovirus infection status. A later analysis re-analyzed previously published TCR beta repertoires from 500 to 700 donors and added high-resolution HLA genotyping to study TCR occurrence patterns. Rather than drawing on any new phenotypic data, the later analysis identified candidate immune exposures from TCR beta sequences and the way those sequences occurred across donors. In an earlier analysis of about 590 of the donors, high-throughput TCR beta sequencing was used to judge whether each TCR beta V gene segment behaved as functional or pseudogenic. Donor age, sex, ethnicity and CMV serostatus were compiled together with the repertoire data. A later genetic analysis used genome-wide SNP genotypes for about 65% of the 666 donors, treating that subset as a discovery cohort. Every repertoire in the discovery cohort had been generated on one and the same sequencing platform. Class I and class II HLA loci were covered by the typing at four-digit resolution. The number of typed donors differed by locus: about 620-640 for A, B, C, DRB1 and DQB1; 500 to 550 for DQA1; about 600 for DPA1; and some 430 for DPB1. Roughly 5 DR-DQ haplotypes were handled as single units for association and clustering, since linkage in the cohort was strong. Across about 370 genotyped donors of the cohort, an average of about 250,000 unique TCR beta nucleotide sequences per donor were sequenced, and 15% to 20% of those sequences were non-productive. The paper's findings and limits, for the study overall: Presence/absence analyses assumed roughly uniform sequencing depth across donors, an assumption that may not hold. For the cohort, immune exposure information was limited to CMV serostatus. In a later analysis, most CMV-associated TCR beta chains were found to appear HLA-restricted, with HLA associations seemingly driven largely by CMV exposure. The classifier was reported to diagnose cytomegalovirus status with high specificity and sensitivity in both the original cohort and the validation cohort. Strong co-occurrence of HLA alleles, especially DR and DQ, made assigning TCR associations to individual alleles difficult. In this cohort, only TCR beta chains were sequenced, and detectable features were limited by the absence of alpha or paired-chain data. In a later genetic analysis, fewer N-insertions in productive TCRs were reported among donors in an Asian-associated ancestry cluster than the roughly 700-donor mean. At a false discovery rate of 0.05, a later analysis linked about 17,000 TCR beta sequences to specific HLA alleles. A group of highly shared sequence variants was considered likely to be a technical artifact of the sequencing pipeline. Correlated functional status among segregating V segments might be attributable to linkage disequilibrium, but an unknown experimental factor could not be ruled out. In vitro tests confirmed that a few of the cytomegalovirus-associated TCR beta chains recognize cytomegalovirus antigens. Broadly in line with IMGT annotations, most TCR beta V segments showed up in productive rearrangements about 90% or about 30% of the time in an earlier analysis of some 590 of the donors. Across donors, most TCR sequences were observed very rarely, whereas some public TCRs were present in many individuals. In the study, about 150 TCR beta chains were listed as associated with cytomegalovirus. Several of the top co-occurrence clusters appeared to be linked to parvovirus B19, influenza, CMV and Epstein-Barr virus, according to a later analysis. Because counts were too low, approximately 15 rarely observed V segments, including chromosome 9 orphons, were excluded from the earlier analysis of around 640 of the donors. In a later analysis, HLA-associated TCR beta chains were found to be more clonally expanded and to have lower generation probabilities than equally common non-associated chains. A further reported finding was that TCR beta sequences accurately predicted the HLA-A and HLA-B alleles for most subjects in the first cohort. In a later analysis, the rate of TCR association differed among HLA loci, with DRB1 alleles having the most associated TCRs and HLA-C alleles having the fewest. According to the authors, the approach could potentially be generalized to other disease states and immunological phenotypes. Some IMGT-functional V segments, including TRBV6-2 and TRBV6-3, could not be distinguished by the 87-base-pair reads and were therefore excluded. Because HLA typing was missing for some donors at each locus, association tests included only the typed subset. A later genetic analysis associated a missense DCLRE1C variant with V-gene and J-gene trimming of TCR beta chains, and an independent cohort replicated the association.

CDR3 length: 13 amino acids, cysteine to phenylalanine. The read is trimmed to its CDR3 DNA, 39 bases read in frame from base 1. The germline V gene gives CDR1 as SGHRS and CDR2 as YFSETQ. V loses 1 base of germline sequence and J loses 0 bases, and the interval between the two ends is 3 bases. The cohort comprised 670 or so healthy bone marrow donors. At the time of sampling, every cohort member was nominally healthy, though immune exposures that went unrecorded were likely present. The donor was CMV seronegative and was included in the group of under 450 seronegative cohort members. A peripheral blood sample was collected from each donor, and TCR beta sequencing was performed on peripheral blood mononuclear cells. The Qiagen DNeasy Blood Extraction Kit was used to extract genomic DNA from the blood cell samples. The library was generated by the immunoSEQ multiplex PCR assay. For the multiplex PCR, a mixture combining 60 forward primers for TCR Vbeta segments and 13 reverse primers for TCR Jbeta segments was used. The CDR3 region of rearranged TCR beta genes was amplified from genomic DNA with a multiplex PCR assay. Amplified TCR beta libraries were sequenced as 87-base-pair reads on the Illumina HiSeq System. From the authors' description of their analysis: Across the 600 to 700 repertoires, a later analysis counted 60 million to 90 million unique TCR beta chains, around 10 million of which were shared by at least two donors. Raw reads were error-corrected and collapsed into unique sequences by a nearest-neighbor algorithm in which closely related sequences were merged to remove PCR and sequencing errors. To assign V, D and J gene segments, CDR3 sequences were aligned to IMGT reference sequences. Each retained sequence needed at least a six-nucleotide match to both a V gene segment and a J gene segment. A rearrangement was called productive if the CDR3 had no stop codons and remained in frame with V and J, and every other rearrangement was called non-productive. Following IMGT convention, CDR3 was defined as the stretch from the second conserved V-encoded cysteine up to the conserved J-encoded phenylalanine. The earlier analysis of about 610 of the donors excluded sequences that lacked an unambiguous match to a single V gene segment. An earlier analysis of 550 to 650 of the donors classified V segments as functional when productive rearrangements were above 56.7% and as segregating when the standard deviation between donors was above 5%. A statistical classification framework was developed to diagnose cytomegalovirus status using the catalog of TCR beta chain sequences. In a later analysis, V and J genes were assigned by comparing TCR nucleotide sequences against IMGT/GENE-DB human TR gene sequences. In a later analysis, CDR3 sequences and most-parsimonious VDJ recombination scenarios were assigned using the TCRdist pipeline. A later analysis defined each TCR beta chain by its CDR3 amino acid sequence plus V-gene family, and excluded reads lacking a unique V-gene family. A later analysis removed 450 to 600 highly shared, low-generation-probability nucleotide sequences to deal with suspected cross-contamination and a sequencing artifact. For each public chain, a later analysis derived a clonal expansion index from normalized ranks of inferred template counts within each repertoire. In a later analysis, generation probabilities were computed with a VDJ recombination model fitted to out-of-frame rearrangements, and the resulting probabilities were checked against IGoR. In a later analysis, hypergeometric tests were used to score TCR-TCR, TCR-HLA and TCR-CMV co-occurrence, with a repertoire-size bias correction applied to TCR pairs. False discovery rates were estimated in a later analysis by permuting HLA or CMV assignments 20 times. A later analysis grouped co-occurring TCRs with DBSCAN, adding TCRdist sequence similarity when clustering within HLA-allele-positive subsets. For co-occurrence clustering, repertoires with fewer than 30,000 or more than 120,000 public chains were excluded, along with five repertoires with anomalous nucleotide sharing. TCRdb obtained this table from immuneACCESS and retained in-frame rearrangements with V and J assigned. These tables miss some clones; where compared with another copy, unresolved V genes account for less than half of the shortfall, and the remainder is unexplained. That table is the source of V, J and clone size, and D and trimming were worked out from the DNA. The sample records about 250,000 clones, about 66% of which are singletons. The ten largest make up 2% to 2.5% of the sample.

Note on this clone: Its antigen is unknown. Base qualities are not at hand, and no much larger clone is one base apart.

The rearranged segments are TRBV5-1 and TRBJ2-3, with no D gene named confidently. Sequencing input: PBMCs. This TCR was sampled from a female donor in good health and CMV-seronegative. The DNA sequence is as follows: TGCGCCAGCAGCTTGCAAAGCACAGATACGCAGTATTTT. Translated, it gives CASSLQSTDTQYF.